The 15 T cell receptor beta chains reported below all come from one sample, sequenced in a study of regulatory T cells in long-lasting Graves disease. Indicated time point: newly diagnosed GD, antithyroid drugs for less than 3 months. The TCR library was made from RNA extracted from PBMCs. For TCR beta, libraries came from iRepertoire HTBI primers and Arm-PCR of CDR3 regions. From the multiplex PCR reads, TCRdb called clonotypes with MiXCR, one entry per CDR3 protein. Among 350,000 to 400,000 distinct CDR3 sequences listed, roughly a sixth were seen once. Specimen: peripheral blood mononuclear cells (PBMCs), collected at new diagnosis, from a patient treated with antithyroid drugs. These receptors originate from a female donor with Graves disease.

The genes are TRBV12-3 or TRBV12-4 and TRBJ1-1; D not certain. Trimming took 6 bases from V and 0 from J, leaving 8 bases between them. There are 13 residues in the CDR3. This CDR3 reads CASSNKVNTEAFF. DNA for the CDR3: TGTGCCAGCAGCAATAAGGTGAACACTGAAGCTTTCTTT.

This clonotype was seen repeatedly, ten times or more. The chain has TRBV7-2 and TRBJ2-5, with a weak D call TRBD2 (6 bases). The CDR3 contains 15 residues. Germline CDR1 is SGHTA and CDR2 is FQGNSA. V was cut by 4 bases and J by 3 bases, with 15 bases left in between. The CDR3 DNA reads as TGTGCCAGCAGCTCGACGGGGGTCGAGGAAGAGACCCAGTACTTC. It codes for CASSSTGVEEETQYF.

This clonotype was counted ten times or more. The gene calls are TRBV7-9 and TRBJ1-2; D remains unclear. Germline loops: CDR1 SEHNR, CDR2 FQNEAQ (reference sequence). V shed 0 bases and J shed 0 bases, with 11 bases lying between them. The CDR3 spans 16 residues. For the CDR3, the DNA is TGTGCCAGCAGCTTAGCTAGGGCGCGACCTAACTATGGCTACACCTTC. Its translation: CASSLARARPNYGYTF.

This clonotype was seen a handful of times. The rearrangement uses TRBV6-1 and TRBJ1-5; the D is unclear. V lost 5 bases to trimming and J lost 2 bases, with 10 bases between them. The germline V gene has CDR1 MNHNS and CDR2 SASEGT. This CDR3 is 14 amino acids long. CDR3 sequence (DNA): TGTGCCAGCAGTCCCCCGGGAGGCAATCAGCCCCAGCATTTT. This encodes CASSPPGGNQPQHF.

This clonotype was counted ten times or more. The CDR3 spells CSARDLESSYNEQFF. CDR3 coding DNA: TGCAGTGCTAGAGATCTCGAGAGCTCCTACAATGAGCAGTTCTTC. The chain joins TRBV20-1 to TRBJ2-1; D unresolved. The CDR3 runs to 15 residues. Between the trimmed V and J ends, which lost 0 bases and 0 bases, there was a span of 9 bases. Germline-derived CDR1 and CDR2 are DFQATT and SNEGSKA (reference sequence).

This clonotype was recorded a few times. V is TRBV27 and J is TRBJ1-3; unclear D gene. Trimming took 2 bases from V and 3 from J, leaving 8 bases between them. Germline V lookup: CDR1 MNHEY, CDR2 SMNVEV (reference sequence). This CDR3 spans 14 amino acids. The CDR3 coding sequence is TGTGCCAGCAGTTTAAGGCAAGGTGGAAACACCATATATTTT. It specifies CASSLRQGGNTIYF.

This clonotype was seen just once. The CDR3 loop is CASSQDDPGQRNTEAFF. CDR3 DNA: TGTGCCAGCAGCCAAGACGACCCGGGACAGAGGAACACTGAAGCTTTCTTT. The genes are TRBV3-1 and TRBJ1-1, with 7 bases that match TRBD1. The trim removed 0 bases at V and 1 base at J, leaving 8 bases unmatched. Germline CDR1 LGHDT, CDR2 YNNKEL (reference sequence). The CDR3 loop spans 17 amino acids.

This clonotype was picked up many times. The chain carries TRBV12-5 and TRBJ1-2; maybe TRBD1 (6 bases). Trimming took 1 base from V and 4 from J, leaving 13 bases between them. CDR1 and CDR2 (germline): LGHNT, FRNRAP. CDR3 size: 15 residues. CDR3 loop: CASGLGDTPSYGYTF. The CDR3 DNA follows: TGTGCTAGTGGTTTGGGGGACACTCCAAGCTATGGCTACACCTTC.

This chain connects TRBV7-2 to TRBJ2-5; possible D gene TRBD2, 6 bases. Trimming cost V 7 bases and J 4 bases, with 10 bases left between them. The CDR3 totals 12 residues. From germline, CDR1 is SGHTA and CDR2 FQGNSA. CDR3 nucleotides: TGTGCCAGCAACCTGGAGGGAGAGACCCAGTACTTC. This gives the protein CASNLEGETQYF.

This clonotype was observed at least ten times. The chain has TRBV12-3 or TRBV12-4 and TRBJ1-1; tentatively, D is TRBD1 (5 bases). The CDR3 covers 12 residues. The V end was cut by 3 bases, the J end by 9 bases, with 11 bases between. The chain's CDR3 is CASSFPGVQAFF. The CDR3 DNA reads TGTGCCAGCAGTTTTCCGGGGGTTCAAGCTTTCTTT.

The table lists this clonotype with a few counts. This may come from a read error, since a much larger clone is one base off. The rearrangement links TRBV24-1 to TRBJ1-1; unclear D gene. Germline loops: CDR1 KGHDR, CDR2 SFDVKD. The CDR3 is 13 amino acids. The CDR3 nucleotides are TGTGCCACCAGTGATGCGGGGAGGACTGAAGCTCTCTTT. As protein: CATSDAGRTEALF.

This clonotype has just a few counts. The rearrangement uses TRBV20-1 and TRBJ2-1; perhaps TRBD2 as D (6 bases). The V end was cut by 1 base, the J end by 5 bases, with 15 bases between. Germline CDR1 and CDR2: DFQATT and SNEGSKA (reference sequence). The CDR3 is made up of 15 amino acids. The CDR3 DNA sequence: TGCAGTGCTAGAGGATGGGGGGTGGTCCACAATGAGCAGTTCTTC. This codes for CSARGWGVVHNEQFF.

Many counts were recorded for this clonotype. The chain combines TRBV20-1 with TRBJ2-3; a possible D gene is TRBD2 (6 bases). Germline CDR1 DFQATT, CDR2 SNEGSKA (reference sequence). The CDR3 spans 14 residues. Trimming took 1 base from V and 2 from J, leaving 10 bases between them. The CDR3, as DNA: TGCAGTGCTAGAGGCGGGGTGCTCACAGATACGCAGTATTTT. It encodes CSARGGVLTDTQYF.

This clonotype was observed at least ten times. V is TRBV2 and J is TRBJ2-3; D not certain. The CDR3 is 16 residues long. Germline CDR1 SNHLY, CDR2 FYNNEI. Trimming removed 4 bases at V and 5 bases at J, with 19 bases between. The chain's CDR3 is CASSGPDGRRGDTQYF. As DNA, the CDR3 is TGTGCCAGCAGTGGACCAGACGGGCGGCGTGGAGATACGCAGTATTTT.

Many counts were recorded for this clonotype. The chain employs TRBV6-1 and TRBJ2-2; TRBD1 matches 8 bases. Germline V gene data show CDR1 as MNHNS and CDR2 as SASEGT. V lost 10 bases, J lost 5 bases, and 15 bases stayed unmatched. The CDR3 runs to 16 residues. DNA of the CDR3: TGTGCCACCAGGAACCTAGACAGGGGTTTTACCGGGGAGCTGTTTTTT. Amino acids: CATRNLDRGFTGELFF.